What follows are 32 T cell receptor beta chains derived from one specimen sequenced in a study of T cell responses to AZD1222 COVID-19 vaccine. Profiling relied on immunoSEQ multiplex PCR, and the TCRdb table lists in-frame clones only, not all of them. The profile shows approximately 150,000 clones, around 90% of them singletons. Here the sequenced sample was peripheral blood, taken 28 days after the second dose of the MenACWY control vaccine. These receptors were collected from an adult who received the MenACWY meningococcal vaccine as a control.

The chain has TRBV4-3 and TRBJ2-5, with 7 bases fitting TRBD2. The trim removed 1 base at V and 5 bases at J, leaving 16 bases unmatched. Germline V gene data show CDR1 as LGHNA and CDR2 as YSLEER. This CDR3 region has 18 residues. The DNA for the CDR3 is TGCGCCAGCAGCCAAGGATTCGGCGAGCGGGGTAGGCGGGAGACCCAGTACTTC. Translation: CASSQGFGERGRRETQYF.

The chain is built from TRBV7-2 and TRBJ1-1, with D maybe TRBD1 (6 bases). V was shortened by 5 bases and J by 0 bases, with 10 bases between the two germline ends. Germline V gene sequence: CDR1 SGHTA, CDR2 FQGNSA. This CDR3 has 14 residues. In nucleotides, the CDR3 is TGTGCCAGCAGCCCGCGACAGGTGAACACTGAAGCTTTCTTT. Translating it yields CASSPRQVNTEAFF.

The DNA of the CDR3 is TGTGCCAGCAGCCCGCCTACGATCTATGAGCAGTTCTTC. Amino acids: CASSPPTIYEQFF. This chain links TRBV11-2 with TRBJ2-1; unclear D gene. CDR1 is SGHAT, CDR2 FQNNGV, per germline. Trimming removed 5 bases at V and 8 bases at J, with 13 bases between. The CDR3 has 13 residues.

The table lists this clone with a count of one. V and J are TRBV2 and TRBJ1-1; no reliable D call. The CDR3 runs to 12 residues. Germline CDR1 SNHLY, CDR2 FYNNEI. Trimming left V 7 bases short and J 0 bases short, with 6 bases between. The CDR3 coding sequence is TGTGCCAGCACACGGTTGAACACTGAAGCTTTCTTT. Encoded protein: CASTRLNTEAFF. Filled out from reference TRBV2 and TRBJ1-1, the complete variable domain reads EPEVTQTPSHQVTQMGQEVILRCVPISNHLYFYWYRQILGQKVEFLVSFYNNEISEKSEIFDDQFSVERPDGSNFTLKIRSTKLEDSAMYFCASTRLNTEAFFGQGTRLTVV.

The chain carries TRBV5-1 and TRBJ1-4; D not resolved. The CDR3 loop spans 17 amino acids. Trimming left V 0 bases short and J 6 bases short, with 18 bases between. CDR1 is SGHRS, CDR2 YFSETQ, per germline. As DNA, the CDR3 is TGCGCCAGCAGCTTGGCCCGAGTAGATATTGATCATGAAAAACTGTTTTTT. It yields the protein CASSLARVDIDHEKLFF.

V usage is TRBV9 and J usage is TRBJ2-2; TRBD2 aligns across 9 bases. Trimming at V came to 4 bases and at J to 4 bases, leaving 20 bases not matched to a gene. This CDR3 region has 20 residues. Germline CDR1 reads SGDLS; CDR2 reads YYNGEE. CDR3 region: CASSIRIGSAGGPSTGELFF. As DNA, the CDR3 is TGTGCCAGCAGCATCCGAATAGGGTCTGCGGGGGGGCCGTCCACCGGGGAGCTGTTTTTT.

The V call is TRBV30, the J call TRBJ2-5, with TRBD2 identical over 11 bases. CDR3 length: 13 amino acids. Trimming cost V 3 bases and J 5 bases; bases outside gene matches: 2. CDR1 is GTSNPN, CDR2 SVGIG, per germline (reference sequence). The CDR3 region is CAWSRLAGETQYF. In nucleotides, the CDR3 is TGTGCCTGGAGCCGACTAGCGGGGGAGACCCAGTACTTC.

V is TRBV6-5 and J is TRBJ2-7; TRBD1 matches 7 bases. Trimming at V came to 6 bases and at J to 3 bases, leaving 8 bases not matched to a gene. CDR1 and CDR2 (germline): MNHEY, SVGAGI. The CDR3 runs 14 residues. CDR3 DNA sequence: TGTGCCAGCAGCCTCGACAGGGTGAACTACGAGCAGTACTTC. Translation gives CASSLDRVNYEQYF.

This clone was recorded once. The gene calls are TRBV12-5 and TRBJ1-1; 8 bases are shared with TRBD1. The ends lost 1 base at V and 6 bases at J; junction bases unmatched: 4. The length of the CDR3 is 14 residues. Germline V gene lookup returns CDR1 LGHNT and CDR2 FRNRAP. The CDR3 DNA reads as TGTGCTAGTGGTTTGGCCGGGACAGGCGCTGAAGCTTTCTTT. Translating gives CASGLAGTGAEAFF. The whole variable domain, remainder taken from reference TRBV12-5 and TRBJ1-1, is DARVTQTPRHKVTEMGQEVTMRCQPILGHNTVFWYRQTMMQGLELLAYFRNRAPLDDSGMPKDRFSAEMPDATLATLKIQPSEPRDSAVYFCASGLAGTGAEAFFGQGTRLTVV.

The CDR3 sequence: CAWSVLDSTNYGYTF. DNA of the CDR3: TGTGCCTGGAGTGTTTTGGACAGCACTAACTATGGCTACACCTTC. This chain connects TRBV30 to TRBJ1-2, with D possibly being TRBD1 (6 bases). V gave up 0 bases and J gave up 0 bases, with 11 bases separating them. The germline V gene has CDR1 GTSNPN and CDR2 SVGIG (reference sequence). CDR3 length: 15 residues.

The chain joins TRBV2 to TRBJ2-1; 8 nucleotides match TRBD1. Trimming took 9 bases from V and 13 from J; bases not matched to a gene: 14. The CDR3 consists of 13 residues. In germline, CDR1 is SNHLY, CDR2 FYNNEI. The CDR3 spells CASRRKAGTGQFF. The CDR3 coding sequence is TGTGCCAGTAGACGTAAAGCCGGGACAGGACAGTTCTTC.

The rearrangement links TRBV5-1 to TRBJ1-5; TRBD1 aligns across 8 bases. V trimming: 4 bases; J trimming: 5 bases; junction bases outside the gene matches: 8. The CDR3 covers 15 residues. The germline V gene has CDR1 SGHRS and CDR2 YFSETQ. CDR3 in amino acids: CASSRTTGEDQPQHF. The CDR3 region has the DNA TGCGCCAGCAGCCGAACGACAGGGGAGGATCAGCCCCAGCATTTT.

The chain employs TRBV3-1 (or the pseudogene TRBV3-2) and TRBJ1-4; maybe TRBD1 (5 bases). The germline V gene has CDR1 LGHDT and CDR2 YNNKEL (reference sequence). With 3 bases removed from V and 7 bases from J, the gap between germline ends came to 18 bases. The CDR3 runs 16 residues. CDR3 DNA sequence: TGTGCCAGCAGCCATCCCGTGGCGGGGGGTGGTGAAAAACTGTTTTTT. As protein: CASSHPVAGGGEKLFF.

In its sample, this clone was seen once. The chain recombines TRBV28 with TRBJ1-5; D is possibly TRBD1 (5 bases). The CDR3 is made up of 14 amino acids. The ends were cut back, 6 bases at V and 9 bases at J, with 18 bases in the middle. Germline V gene data show CDR1 as MDHEN and CDR2 as SYDVKM. In DNA, the CDR3 is TGTGCCAGCAGCCTCGTGGGGCCCGGGGGGCCCCAGCATTTT. Translated, it gives CASSLVGPGGPQHF.

The V gene is TRBV27, the J gene TRBJ1-5; 7 bases are a match to TRBD1. The CDR3 is 14 amino acids. The germline gives CDR1 MNHEY, CDR2 SMNVEV (reference sequence). Germline trimming cut 2 bases from V and 6 bases from J; bases unmatched to any gene: 4. In DNA form, the CDR3 reads TGTGCCAGCAGTTTAGCACAGGGGTTTCAGCCCCAGCATTTT. Its translation is CASSLAQGFQPQHF.

This clone was seen at least ten times. The chain has TRBV30 and TRBJ1-1; possibly TRBD1 for D (6 bases). The CDR3 is 14 amino acids. Trimming took off 0 bases at V and 4 bases at J, with 12 bases between the two ends. Germline-derived CDR1 and CDR2 are GTSNPN and SVGIG (reference sequence). CDR3 nucleotide sequence: TGTGCCTGGAGTGTACGGGGGGCCGGCACTGAAGCTTTCTTT. Translation gives CAWSVRGAGTEAFF.

This rearrangement joins TRBV15 to TRBJ1-4, with 7 bases aligning to TRBD1. The CDR3 is 15 residues long. CDR1 and CDR2 (germline): LNHNV, YYDKDF (reference sequence). V shed 1 base and J 3 bases; nucleotides not matched to a gene: 2. CDR3 DNA sequence: TGTGCCACCAGCAGAGTCCAGGGGGCTAATGAAAAACTGTTTTTT. Translating it yields CATSRVQGANEKLFF. The variable domain in full, with the rest retrieved from reference TRBV15 and TRBJ1-4, is DAMVIQNPRYQVTQFGKPVTLSCSQTLNHNVMYWYQQKSSQAPKLLFHYYDKDFNNEADTPDNFQSRRPNTSFCFLDIRSPGLGDTAMYLCATSRVQGANEKLFFGSGTQLSVL.

V gene TRBV18 combines with J gene TRBJ1-6; D uncertain. Trimming shortened V by 2 bases and J by 7 bases, and 9 bases separated the two germline ends. CDR3 length: 14 amino acids. Germline assignment: CDR1 KGHSH and CDR2 LQKENI. Here the CDR3 reads CASSPGVLNSPLHF. The CDR3 DNA reads as TGTGCCAGCTCACCAGGGGTACTAAATTCACCCCTCCACTTT. Variable domain in full (rest from reference TRBV18 and TRBJ1-6): NAGVMQNPRHLVRRRGQEARLRCSPMKGHSHVYWYRQLPEEGLKFMVYLQKENIIDESGMPKERFSAEFPKEGPSILRIQQVVRGDSAAYFCASSPGVLNSPLHFGNGTRLTVT.

This clone was seen just once. The rearrangement links TRBV6-5 to TRBJ1-1; D possibly corresponds to TRBD1 (5 bases). The CDR3 runs 14 residues. The V end lost 5 bases, the J end lost 1 base, and 11 bases lay between the germline ends. The germline CDR1 and CDR2 sequences are MNHEY and SVGAGI. In nucleotides, the CDR3 is TGTGCCAGCAGTCCCTTAGACAGGAACACTGAAGCTTTCTTT. Encoded protein: CASSPLDRNTEAFF.

This clone appeared a few times. Other DNA sequences of this sample code for an identical CDR3. The chain links TRBV30 to TRBJ1-6; D not certain. V lost 3 bases to trimming and J lost 7 bases, with 4 bases between them. The CDR3 extends over 11 amino acids. The V gene's germline CDR1 is GTSNPN and CDR2 SVGIG (reference sequence). CDR3 in DNA: TGTGCCTGGAGGGGGAATTCACCCCTCCACTTT. Translated: CAWRGNSPLHF.

J is TRBJ2-3 and V is TRBV11-2, with TRBD1 identical over 8 bases. This CDR3 is 16 amino acids long. Germline trimming cut 4 bases from V and 1 base from J; bases unmatched to any gene: 7. Germline V gene data show CDR1 as SGHAT and CDR2 as FQNNGV. CDR3 nucleotide sequence: TGTGCCAGCAGCTCCCACGGACAGGGACGCACAGATACGCAGTATTTT. Translation gives CASSSHGQGRTDTQYF.

This clone has just one count. The V and J genes are TRBV29-1 and TRBJ1-1; the match to TRBD1 covers 7 bases. Per germline, CDR1 SQVTM and CDR2 ANQGSEA. The junction had 18 bases not matched to a gene; V was cut back by 5 bases and J by 9 bases. This CDR3 region has 15 residues. The CDR3 spells CSVRPRQGDVSQAFF. The CDR3 coding sequence is TGCAGCGTTAGGCCAAGACAGGGTGATGTATCCCAAGCTTTCTTT.

This clone was found a few times. CDR3 loop: CSASHRQGWTGELFF. CDR3 nucleotide sequence: TGCAGTGCTAGTCATCGGCAGGGTTGGACCGGGGAGCTGTTTTTT. The V and J genes are TRBV20-1 and TRBJ2-2; D might be TRBD1 (5 bases). CDR1 is DFQATT, CDR2 SNEGSKA, per germline (reference sequence). Trimming took off 3 bases at V and 5 bases at J, with 16 bases between the two ends. The CDR3 runs 15 residues.

V and J are TRBV4-2 and TRBJ2-1; 10 nucleotides match TRBD2. After removal of 2 bases from V and 7 bases from J, the junction contained 8 bases not matched to a gene. Looked up from germline, CDR1 is LGHNA and CDR2 is YNFKEQ. The CDR3 spans 16 residues. The CDR3, as DNA: TGTGCCAGCAGCCAACCGGGGGCTAGCGGGAGAAATGAGCAGTTCTTC. This encodes CASSQPGASGRNEQFF.

The gene calls are TRBV7-3 and TRBJ1-2; no clear D. Germline V lookup: CDR1 SGHTA, CDR2 FQGTGA. The CDR3 runs to 13 residues. V lost 5 bases and J 7 bases, leaving 14 bases between the germline ends. The CDR3 loop reads CASSADSSGGYTF. Here the CDR3 DNA reads TGTGCCAGCAGCGCCGACTCCTCGGGTGGCTACACCTTC.

This rearrangement joins TRBV5-4 to TRBJ1-2, with D uncertain. The CDR3 sequence is 13 residues long. Germline V gene data show CDR1 as SGHNT and CDR2 as YYREEE (reference sequence). V was pared by 0 bases and J by 6 bases, with 9 bases between. The CDR3 nucleotides are TGTGCCAGCAGCTTGGATAGGTCGGATGGCTACACCTTC. This codes for CASSLDRSDGYTF.

This chain connects TRBV30 to TRBJ2-1, with D tentatively TRBD2 (6 bases). Germline CDR1 reads GTSNPN; CDR2 reads SVGIG (reference sequence). The V gene lost 5 bases and the J gene lost 3 bases, with 11 bases spanning the gap. This CDR3 region has 13 residues. CDR3 sequence reads: CAWELARYNEQFF. DNA of the CDR3: TGTGCCTGGGAACTAGCACGCTACAATGAGCAGTTCTTC.

The genes are TRBV28 and TRBJ2-2; D could derive from TRBD1 or TRBD2 (5 bases each). Deletions cut 5 bases from V and 7 bases from J, with 20 bases between. The CDR3 is 16 residues long. CDR1 MDHEN and CDR2 SYDVKM come from the germline V gene. CDR3 in amino acids: CASSTPRGNRDGELFF. The CDR3 DNA reads TGTGCCAGCAGTACACCCCGGGGCAATCGGGACGGGGAGCTGTTTTTT.

The gene calls are TRBV6-5 and TRBJ1-1; D possibly corresponds to TRBD1 (6 bases). CDR1 and CDR2 from the germline V gene are MNHEY and SVGAGI. Trimming took 5 bases from V and 0 from J, leaving 10 bases between them. This CDR3 region has 14 residues. The CDR3 DNA reads TGTGCCAGCAGTCGACAGGTGATGAACACTGAAGCTTTCTTT. Translated: CASSRQVMNTEAFF.

CDR3 residues: CASSESETVVNSPLHF. The CDR3 DNA follows: TGTGCCAGCAGTGAATCAGAGACGGTTGTTAATTCACCCCTCCACTTT. This chain joins TRBV6-1 and TRBJ1-6; D uncertain. The CDR3 is 16 residues long. The germline V gene encodes CDR1 MNHNS and CDR2 SASEGT. With 2 bases removed from V and 6 bases from J, the gap between germline ends came to 14 bases.

The V gene is TRBV20-1, the J gene TRBJ1-1; no clear D. The CDR3 sequence is 10 residues long. V was cut by 6 bases and J by 8 bases, with 10 bases left in between. Germline assignment: CDR1 DFQATT and CDR2 SNEGSKA (reference sequence). The CDR3 here is CSATRLEAFF. The CDR3 region has the DNA TGCAGTGCCACCCGCCTGGAAGCTTTCTTT.

The chain joins TRBV5-6 to TRBJ1-5; D possibly corresponds to TRBD1 (5 bases). The CDR3 has 14 amino acids. With 1 base removed from V and 3 bases from J, the gap between germline ends came to 8 bases. CDR1 is SGHDT, CDR2 YYEEEE, per germline. CDR3 amino acids: CASSLWGINQPQHF. DNA of the CDR3: TGTGCCAGCAGCTTGTGGGGGATCAATCAGCCCCAGCATTTT.